This is a list of T cell receptor beta chains from one sample in a study of blood T cells in healthy people across ages. A single record per CDR3 protein comes from TCRdb applying MiXCR to the 5' RACE reads. The sample gives about a million distinct CDR3 sequences, about 53% of which show up once; 20% to 25% is in the top ten. Sequencing was done on a sample of blood. The receptors come from a woman aged 60-75 years in good health. CDR3s include the opening cysteine and the closing phenylalanine or tryptophan. The D gene is left open where the match is weak. A row's size may be missing; if present it is once, few, many or a size class.

size	D	V	J	DNA	CDR3
NA	NA	TRBV6-5	TRBJ1-4	TGTGCCAGCAGCCTAACTGGGCGGAGACCACTGGAAAAACTGTTTTTT	CASSLTGRRPLEKLFF
few	TRBD1	TRBV6-5	TRBJ2-7	TGTGCCAGCAGTTACTCGAATCCAGGGGGAAACTACGAGCAGTACTTC	CASSYSNPGGNYEQYF
once	TRBD2	TRBV20-1	TRBJ2-3	TGCAGTGCTAGGCTTAGCGGGAGGATAGATACGCAGTATTTT	CSARLSGRIDTQYF
few	NA	TRBV7-9	TRBJ2-5	TGTGCCACCATAGGGGTCCCTCAGGGTCTTTACGAGACCCAGTACTTC	CATIGVPQGLYETQYF
few	NA	TRBV10-3	TRBJ2-7	TGTGCCATCAGTGAAACCTCCAGGCCTAGCTCCTACGAGCAGTACTTC	CAISETSRPSSYEQYF
NA	TRBD1	TRBV14	TRBJ2-5	TGTGCCAGCAGCCAAGCTATTCAGGGGGAAGAGACCCAGTACTTC	CASSQAIQGEETQYF
NA	NA	TRBV21-1	TRBJ2-5	TGTGCCAGCAGTGGAGATGGGACAGGGGGGCGTGAGACCCAGTACTTC	CASSGDGTGGRETQYF
few	NA	TRBV28	TRBJ2-1	TGTGCCAGCAGCCCCCTAGCGAGGGACAATGAGCAGTTCTTC	CASSPLARDNEQFF
few	NA	TRBV6-5	TRBJ2-7	TGTGCCAGCAGTTACAGTGAATTCTCCTACGAGCAGTACTTC	CASSYSEFSYEQYF
NA	TRBD1	TRBV7-9	TRBJ1-5	TGTGCCAGCAGCCTCGAACAGGGGGCGAGCAATCAGCCCCAGCATTTT	CASSLEQGASNQPQHF
NA	TRBD1	TRBV7-9	TRBJ2-4	TGTGCCACTCGAGACAGGGGCACCAAAAACATTCAGTACTTC	CATRDRGTKNIQYF
many	NA	TRBV7-2	TRBJ2-5	TGTGCCAGCAGCTTACGCGACAGACAAGAGACCCAGTACTTC	CASSLRDRQETQYF
NA	NA	TRBV27	TRBJ2-7	TGTGCCAGCAGTTTGCGAGACAACACCTACGAGCAGTACTTC	CASSLRDNTYEQYF
NA	TRBD1	TRBV7-9	TRBJ2-2	TGTGCCAGCAGCGAAGGGACAGGGAACACCGGGGAGCTGTTTTTT	CASSEGTGNTGELFF
NA	TRBD2	TRBV18	TRBJ2-7	TGTGCCAGCTCAAAAAGCGGGAGCTACGAGCAGTACTTC	CASSKSGSYEQYF
many	NA	TRBV2	TRBJ1-5	TGTGCCAGCAGTGAAGAGAGGGGATTTCGGCCCCAGCATTTT	CASSEERGFRPQHF
NA	TRBD2	TRBV7-2	TRBJ2-1	TGTGCCAGCAGCCCACAGACTAGCGGGTACTCCTACAATGAGCAGTTCTTC	CASSPQTSGYSYNEQFF
NA	TRBD1	TRBV6-2/TRBV6-3	TRBJ1-5	TGTGCCAGCAGTTACACCGGACAGGGGTATCAGCCCCAGCATTTT	CASSYTGQGYQPQHF
few	NA	TRBV3-1	TRBJ2-1	TGTGCCAGCAGCCAAGTCCTGGACAATGAGCAGTTCTTC	CASSQVLDNEQFF
NA	TRBD1	TRBV12-3/TRBV12-4	TRBJ2-6	TGTGCCAGCAGTTTGACAGGGGCTTCCTCTGGGGCCAACGTCCTGACTTTC	CASSLTGASSGANVLTF
NA	NA	TRBV27	TRBJ2-3	TGTGCCAGCAGCCCGGGTGGAGTTTATACGCAGTATTTT	CASSPGGVYTQYF
NA	TRBD2	TRBV7-9	TRBJ2-3	TGTGCCAGCAGCTCATATCCTAGCGGGAATCGAAAAGATACGCAGTATTTT	CASSSYPSGNRKDTQYF
NA	NA	TRBV18	TRBJ1-2	TGTGCCAGCTCACCAGTCGGGACTAACTATGGCTACACCTTC	CASSPVGTNYGYTF
NA	TRBD1	TRBV5-1	TRBJ1-5	TGCGCCAGCAGCTTGACAGGGGGGGATCAGCCCCAGCATTTT	CASSLTGGDQPQHF
NA	TRBD1	TRBV15	TRBJ1-1	TGTGCCACCAGCAGAGATCGTTTTAGAGGGGCGGGACAGGGGGAACAAGCTTTCTTT	CATSRDRFRGAGQGEQAFF
few	NA	TRBV10-3	TRBJ2-6	TGTGCCATCCAGAGCTCTGGGGCCAACGTCCTGACTTTC	CAIQSSGANVLTF
NA	NA	TRBV7-2	TRBJ2-5	TGTGCCAGCAGCAAGGAAACCCAAGAGACCCAGTACTTC	CASSKETQETQYF
few	TRBD1	TRBV6-6	TRBJ1-5	TGTGCCAGCAGCCAGTCCGACAGGGGAGATCAGCCCCAGCATTTT	CASSQSDRGDQPQHF
NA	NA	TRBV4-1	TRBJ2-7	TGCGCCAGCAGCCAAGATAGGAGGGACGTCTACGAGCAGTACTTC	CASSQDRRDVYEQYF
few	NA	TRBV12-3/TRBV12-4	TRBJ2-1	TGTGCCAGCAGTTTAATGTCAGGGAAGCAATACAATGAGCAGTTCTTC	CASSLMSGKQYNEQFF
NA	TRBD2	TRBV5-1	TRBJ2-3	TGCGCCAGCAGCCCCCAAGCGGGATGGGCAGATACGCAGTATTTT	CASSPQAGWADTQYF
few	NA	TRBV9	TRBJ1-1	TGTGCCAGCAGCGTAAGGGGAATGAACACTGAAGCTTTCTTT	CASSVRGMNTEAFF
few	NA	TRBV28	TRBJ2-7	TGTGCCAGCAGTCGACTAGGGCGCTCCTACGAGCAGTACTTC	CASSRLGRSYEQYF
NA	NA	TRBV4-1	TRBJ2-3	TGCGCCAGCAGCCAAGTCGGTTCCCGAGCAGATACGCAGTATTTT	CASSQVGSRADTQYF
NA	NA	TRBV7-6	TRBJ2-1	TGTGCCAGCAGCCCCCTCGTGATAGCGTACAATGAGCAGTTCTTC	CASSPLVIAYNEQFF
NA	TRBD1	TRBV28	TRBJ2-7	TGTGCCAGCAGTTTTACAGGACAGGGCTTATACGAGCAGTACTTC	CASSFTGQGLYEQYF
NA	NA	TRBV29-1	TRBJ1-5	TGCAGCGTTGGAGGGAAGGGTGGCAATCAGCCCCAGCATTTT	CSVGGKGGNQPQHF
NA	TRBD2	TRBV2	TRBJ2-4	TGTGCCAGCAGCGCACTAGCGGGAGGAAACATTCAGTACTTC	CASSALAGGNIQYF
few	NA	TRBV18	TRBJ1-6	TGTGCCAGCTCACCGACGGGGCAGACTAATTCACCCCTCCACTTT	CASSPTGQTNSPLHF
NA	NA	TRBV28	TRBJ2-7	TGTGCCAGCAGTCCCGCAAAAGGTCCCTCCTACGAGCAGTACTTC	CASSPAKGPSYEQYF
once	TRBD1	TRBV15	TRBJ2-1	TGTGCCACCAGCAGAGATTCACAGGGGCTTGAGGATGAGCAGTTCTTC	CATSRDSQGLEDEQFF
few	NA	TRBV2	TRBJ2-1	TGTGCCAGCAGGGTACAGGTTAATGAGCAGTTCTTC	CASRVQVNEQFF
NA	TRBD2	TRBV7-2	TRBJ2-5	TGTGCCAGCAGCTTATCGGGGGAAGGTAGCGGGAGTGAGACCCAGTACTTC	CASSLSGEGSGSETQYF
few	NA	TRBV20-1	TRBJ2-7	TGCAGTGCTAGTGGGGTCCCAGGGAATGATAACTACGAGCAGTACTTC	CSASGVPGNDNYEQYF
NA	TRBD1	TRBV28	TRBJ2-4	TGTGCCAGCCGAACAGGGGGCAGCAAAAACATTCAGTACTTC	CASRTGGSKNIQYF
NA	NA	TRBV4-2	TRBJ2-7	TGTGCCAGCAGCCAAAAACAGGAGAGGGGGAAACGATGGTCGAATGAGCAGTACTTC	CASSQKQERGKRWSNEQYF
NA	TRBD1	TRBV27	TRBJ1-5	TGTGCCAGCAGTCCGTTGGACAGGGCTCAGCCCCAGCATTTT	CASSPLDRAQPQHF
few	TRBD2	TRBV20-1	TRBJ2-3	TGCAGTGCTAGCCCCGGGAGGGCTGGAGATACGCAGTATTTT	CSASPGRAGDTQYF
NA	TRBD2	TRBV5-1	TRBJ2-7	TGCGCCAGCAGCTTGGAACTAGCGGGAGGGTACGAGCAGTACTTC	CASSLELAGGYEQYF
few	TRBD1	TRBV12-3/TRBV12-4	TRBJ2-7	TGTGCCAGCAGCGCCAGGACAGGGGTCCACGAGCAGTACTTC	CASSARTGVHEQYF
few	NA	TRBV11-2	TRBJ2-1	TGTGCCAGCAGCATGCCTAGCGTTGAGCAGTTCTTC	CASSMPSVEQFF
NA	NA	TRBV6-2/TRBV6-3	TRBJ2-2	TGTGCCAGCAGAATTGGAAACACCGGGGAGCTGTTTTTT	CASRIGNTGELFF
NA	TRBD1	TRBV20-1	TRBJ1-2	TGCAGTGCTAGAGATGGGGGAGTGGGACAGGGTCATGGCTACACCTTC	CSARDGGVGQGHGYTF